Only one count was recorded for the clone carrying this T cell receptor (beta chain). The antigen is unknown. Single viable CD3+CD4+CD8-CD45RO+ cells were sorted as the memory CD4+ T cells. Serostatus was set by detecting CMV pp150, pp28, p38, p52 IgG. Positive selection with CD4 microbeads enriched total CD4+ T cells. The sample is drawn from a study of memory CD4+ T cells and cytomegalovirus serostatus. Study-level results: Of under 200 reported CMV TCRbeta sequences, about 70 were found in memory CD4+ repertoires.

V dropped 0 bases and J dropped 4 bases, with 10 bases sitting between them. The CDR3 is 14 amino acids. The V gene's germline CDR1 is MNHNS and CDR2 SASEGT. Measured with immunoSEQ multiplex PCR; TCRdb has only the in-frame clones, and not every one. Among some 95,000 clones, roughly 80% were seen once, and the ten largest hold 3.5% to 4%. This TCR came from an adult in good health and CMV-seropositive. The J gene is TRBJ2-7, the V gene TRBV6-1, with D possibly being TRBD2 (5 bases). Sequences were obtained from memory CD4+ T cells from blood. The CDR3: CASSEASGLYEQYF. The CDR3 nucleotides read TGTGCCAGCAGTGAAGCGTCGGGGTTGTACGAGCAGTACTTC.